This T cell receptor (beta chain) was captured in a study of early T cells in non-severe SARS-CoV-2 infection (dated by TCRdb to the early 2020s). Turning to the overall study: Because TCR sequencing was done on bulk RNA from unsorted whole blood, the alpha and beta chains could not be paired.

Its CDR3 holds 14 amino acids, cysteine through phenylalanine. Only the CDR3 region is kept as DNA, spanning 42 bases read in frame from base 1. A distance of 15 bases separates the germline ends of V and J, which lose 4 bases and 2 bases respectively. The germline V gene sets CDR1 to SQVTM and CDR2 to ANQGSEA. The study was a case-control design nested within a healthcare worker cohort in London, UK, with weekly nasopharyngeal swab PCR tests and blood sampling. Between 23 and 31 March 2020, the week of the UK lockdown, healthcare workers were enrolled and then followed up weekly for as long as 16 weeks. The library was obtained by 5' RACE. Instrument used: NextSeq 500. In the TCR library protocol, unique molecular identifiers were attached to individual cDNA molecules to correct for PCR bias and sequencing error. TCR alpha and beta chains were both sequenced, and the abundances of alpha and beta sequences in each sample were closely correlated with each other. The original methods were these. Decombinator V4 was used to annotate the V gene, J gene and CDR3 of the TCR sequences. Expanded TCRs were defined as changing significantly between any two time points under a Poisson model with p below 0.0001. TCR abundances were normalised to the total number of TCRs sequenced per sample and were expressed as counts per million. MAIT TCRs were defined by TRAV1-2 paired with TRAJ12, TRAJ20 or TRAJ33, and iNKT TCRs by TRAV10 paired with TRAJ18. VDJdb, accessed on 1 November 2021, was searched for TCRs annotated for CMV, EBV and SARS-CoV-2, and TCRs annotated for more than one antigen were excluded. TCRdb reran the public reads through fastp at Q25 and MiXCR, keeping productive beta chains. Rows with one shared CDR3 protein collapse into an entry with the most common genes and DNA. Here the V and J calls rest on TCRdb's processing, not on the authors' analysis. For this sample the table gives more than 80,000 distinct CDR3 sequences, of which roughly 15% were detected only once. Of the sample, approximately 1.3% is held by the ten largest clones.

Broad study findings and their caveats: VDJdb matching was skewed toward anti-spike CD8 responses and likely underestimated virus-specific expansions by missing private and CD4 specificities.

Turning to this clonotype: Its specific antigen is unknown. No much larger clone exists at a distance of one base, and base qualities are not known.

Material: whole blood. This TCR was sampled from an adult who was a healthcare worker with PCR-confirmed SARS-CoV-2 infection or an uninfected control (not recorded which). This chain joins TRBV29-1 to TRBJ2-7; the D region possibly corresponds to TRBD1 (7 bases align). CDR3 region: CSVARGESPYEQYF. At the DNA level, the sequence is TGCAGCGTTGCCAGGGGGGAATCGCCCTACGAGCAGTACTTC.